Sequencing of this TCR beta chain was carried out in a study of cytomegalovirus exposure and HLA in healthy donors. The study's findings and limits: Reportedly, diagnosis of cytomegalovirus status by the classifier showed high specificity and sensitivity.

As to this clone: Its antigen is unidentified.

It was with 60 Vbeta and 13 Jbeta primers that the PCR ran. Clones were sequenced by immunoSEQ multiplex PCR, and TCRdb holds only the in-frame ones, with some missing. The profile shows around 150,000 clones, over 75% of them singletons. Germline loops: CDR1 SEHNR, CDR2 FQNEAQ (reference sequence). The CDR3 runs 15 residues. The V call is TRBV7-9, the J call TRBJ2-5, with 8 bases aligning to TRBD1. Near its end, the DNA agrees better with TRBJ2-7, so the J call may be wrong. This clonotype was obtained from a man between 18 and 35 years old in good health and CMV-seropositive. Input material: PBMCs. CDR3 DNA: TGTGCCAGCAGCTTGGTCGCGGACAGGGTGGTCGAGCAGTACTTC. This sequence encodes CASSLVADRVVEQYF.